The rows below give T cell receptor beta chains drawn from one sample of a study of glioma-infiltrating T cells. TCRdb recomputed calls from the multiplex PCR reads with MiXCR, one row per CDR3 protein. Of 150,000 to 200,000 distinct CDR3 sequences listed, 30% to 40% are singletons. What was sequenced was glioma tissue, nonneoplastic brain tissue, or PBMCs (not recorded which). The origin of the receptors is a human donor with low-grade glioma or glioblastoma, undergoing nonglioma brain surgery, or in good health (not recorded which). CDR3s leave out the opening cysteine and the closing phenylalanine or tryptophan. D genes are given only for firm matches.

j_call v_call d_call cdr3_aa
TRBJ2-5 TRBV28 NA ASGRYQETQY
TRBJ2-3 TRBV24-1 TRBD2 ATSDSGISGSSDTQY
TRBJ2-1 TRBV15 TRBD1 ATSRGLGQGDNEQF
TRBJ2-1 TRBV4-3 NA ASSLSQGNHNEQF
TRBJ1-1 TRBV19 NA ATGREGTEAF
TRBJ2-5 TRBV20-1 TRBD2 SAGETSGAETQY
TRBJ2-7 TRBV27 TRBD2 AAWGGTLLKPQY
TRBJ1-1 TRBV20-1 NA SAREGGRAEAF
TRBJ2-7 TRBV19 TRBD2 ASSITSGSYEQY
TRBJ1-2 TRBV24-1 NA ATSDARGGYT
TRBJ1-3 TRBV19 NA ASSMGGSGNTIY
TRBJ2-7 TRBV28 NA ASSFFSGNRNEQY
TRBJ2-1 TRBV7-2 NA ASSLAVGGYNEQF
TRBJ2-1 TRBV6-1 TRBD2 ASRAAGRAYNEQF
TRBJ2-3 TRBV20-1 NA SASFIADTQY
TRBJ2-1 TRBV6-5 NA VSSLHTATGGNEQF
TRBJ1-1 TRBV7-2 TRBD1 ASTLDRGMNTEAF
TRBJ2-1 TRBV4-2 NA ASSQDQTRGSYNEQF
TRBJ1-1 TRBV6-2/TRBV6-3 NA ASSQRDVTEPF
TRBJ2-2 TRBV20-1 TRBD2 SASGRVDTGELPT
TRBJ2-7 TRBV27 TRBD1 ASSWDRGEQY
TRBJ2-3 TRBV6-2/TRBV6-3 NA ASSYGGGQQTDTQY
TRBJ2-7 TRBV5-1 TRBD1 ASSIGTASYEQY
TRBJ2-7 TRBV6-5 TRBD1 ASSYSGTGIHEQY
TRBJ2-7 TRBV3-1 NA ASSHETYEQY
TRBJ2-3 TRBV12-3/TRBV12-4 NA ASSLGDGDTQY
TRBJ1-6 TRBV18 NA ASSQDSSSYNSPLH
TRBJ1-5 TRBV15 NA ATSRDIVRVSDQPQH
TRBJ2-3 TRBV4-3 TRBD2 ASSRRGLESTDTQY
TRBJ1-1 TRBV20-1 NA SARDLRGGTEAF
TRBJ2-1 TRBV7-2 NA ASSLAPKNEQF
TRBJ2-5 TRBV7-9 TRBD2 ASSTSGRETQY
TRBJ2-3 TRBV12-3/TRBV12-4 NA ASTYSTDTQY
TRBJ2-7 TRBV27 TRBD1 ASSPGQAYEQY
TRBJ2-3 TRBV20-1 TRBD2 SQTSGLTDTQY
TRBJ2-7 TRBV7-8 NA ASSHSTGGYEQY
TRBJ2-1 TRBV3-1 NA ASSQGAVSYNEQF
TRBJ1-4 TRBV29-1 NA SVETATNEKLF
TRBJ2-5 TRBV29-1 NA SVESVERETQY
TRBJ2-3 TRBV7-2 TRBD1 ASSLDRGRADTQY
TRBJ2-5 TRBV20-1 NA SARGGTQETQY
TRBJ2-6 TRBV27 NA ASSLTRQTSRANVLT